One T cell receptor (beta chain) is described in this entry. Its antigen remains unidentified. These data are taken from a study of T cell responses to AZD1222 COVID-19 vaccine. The CDR3 has 17 amino acids. In germline, CDR1 is MGHRA, CDR2 YSYEKL. V lost 8 bases and J lost 4; bases outside the gene matches: 16. The table came from immunoSEQ multiplex PCR; TCRdb's copy has only in-frame clones and leaves some out. This table has roughly 150,000 clones, more than 85% appearing once. General study points: Sampled repertoires all dated from after the peak T cell response.

This clonotype was obtained from an adult who received the AZD1222 COVID-19 vaccine. The sequences come from peripheral blood, collected 28 days after the second AZD1222 dose. The V call is TRBV4-1, the J call TRBJ2-1, with 8 bases fitting TRBD2. The DNA for the CDR3 is TGCGCCAGCGCCCTACCCCTAACCGGGGGGGCTTACAATGAGCAGTTCTTC. The encoded protein is CASALPLTGGAYNEQFF.